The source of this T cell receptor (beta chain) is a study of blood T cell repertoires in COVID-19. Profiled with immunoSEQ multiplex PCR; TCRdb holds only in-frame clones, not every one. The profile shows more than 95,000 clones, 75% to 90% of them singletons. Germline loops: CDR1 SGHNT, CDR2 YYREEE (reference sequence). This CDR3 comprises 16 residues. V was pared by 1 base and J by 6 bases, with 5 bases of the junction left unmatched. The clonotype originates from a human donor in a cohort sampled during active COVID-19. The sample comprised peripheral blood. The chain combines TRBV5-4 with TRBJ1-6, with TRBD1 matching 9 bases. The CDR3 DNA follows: TGTGCCAGCAGCTTGTTCACAGGGGGCATTAATTCACCCCTCCACTTT. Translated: CASSLFTGGINSPLHF. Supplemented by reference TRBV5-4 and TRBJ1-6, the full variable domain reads ETGVTQSPTHLIKTRGQQVTLRCSSQSGHNTVSWYQQALGQGPQFIFQYYREEENGRGNFPPRFSGLQFPNYSSELNVNALELDDSALYLCASSLFTGGINSPLHFGNGTRLTVT.